A selection of T cell receptor beta chains follows, all from one sample in a study of shared clonotypes between healthy human individuals. Repertoires were generated with immunoSEQ multiplex PCR, while TCRdb's copy carries only in-frame clones and drops some. Among about 1.9 million clones, roughly 95% were seen once, and the ten largest hold 1.5% to 2%. Sequenced material: naive CD8+ T cells from PBMCs. Receptors originate from a young man in good health. Some clones in this sample may be carry-over from other donors' samples. The CDR3 runs from the conserved cysteine through the conserved F or W. The order of the fields is clone size, CDR3 length, J gene, D gene, V gene, CDR3 protein, CDR3 DNA. A D gene is named only where the DNA matches it firmly. The size of a clone is reported for some rows only, either as once, few or many, or as a class for expanded clones.

clone_size: -; cdr3_length: 15; j_call: TRBJ2-7; d_call: TRBD2; v_call: TRBV28; cdr3_aa: CASSSPGGRPYEQYF; cdr3_nt: TGTGCCAGCAGTTCCCCTGGCGGGAGGCCCTACGAGCAGTACTTC
clone_size: -; cdr3_length: 16; j_call: TRBJ2-7; d_call: TRBD2; v_call: TRBV4-2; cdr3_aa: CASSHPGTSGNYEQYF; cdr3_nt: TGTGCCAGCAGCCACCCTGGGACTAGCGGGAACTACGAGCAGTACTTC
clone_size: -; cdr3_length: 14; j_call: TRBJ1-4; d_call: -; v_call: TRBV14; cdr3_aa: CASSHRGFDEKLFF; cdr3_nt: TGTGCCAGCAGCCATCGAGGTTTCGATGAAAAACTGTTTTTT
clone_size: -; cdr3_length: 16; j_call: TRBJ2-3; d_call: TRBD2; v_call: TRBV10-3; cdr3_aa: CAIRAQLAGEADTQYF; cdr3_nt: TGTGCCATCAGGGCCCAGCTAGCGGGAGAGGCAGATACGCAGTATTTT
clone_size: -; cdr3_length: 16; j_call: TRBJ2-2; d_call: TRBD2; v_call: TRBV27; cdr3_aa: CASSFLAGVRTGELFF; cdr3_nt: TGTGCCAGCAGTTTTCTAGCGGGAGTCCGGACCGGGGAGCTGTTTTTT
clone_size: -; cdr3_length: 15; j_call: TRBJ2-2; d_call: -; v_call: TRBV21-1; cdr3_aa: CATHNSPAATGELFF; cdr3_nt: TGTGCCACTCACAATTCCCCGGCGGCCACCGGGGAGCTGTTTTTT
clone_size: -; cdr3_length: 17; j_call: TRBJ2-1; d_call: -; v_call: TRBV27; cdr3_aa: CASSFSFGETGYNEQFF; cdr3_nt: TGTGCCAGCAGTTTTTCTTTTGGGGAGACAGGATACAATGAGCAGTTCTTC
clone_size: -; cdr3_length: 16; j_call: TRBJ2-3; d_call: TRBD1; v_call: TRBV27; cdr3_aa: CASATLRDRGRDTQYF; cdr3_nt: TGTGCCAGCGCAACGCTCCGGGACAGGGGACGAGATACGCAGTATTTT
clone_size: once; cdr3_length: 12; j_call: TRBJ2-2; d_call: -; v_call: TRBV28; cdr3_aa: CASSTQTGELFF; cdr3_nt: TGTGCCAGCAGTACCCAGACCGGGGAGCTGTTTTTT
clone_size: -; cdr3_length: 13; j_call: TRBJ2-5; d_call: -; v_call: TRBV27; cdr3_aa: CASKPMVEETQYF; cdr3_nt: TGTGCCAGCAAGCCTATGGTAGAAGAGACCCAGTACTTC
clone_size: -; cdr3_length: 15; j_call: TRBJ2-5; d_call: TRBD1; v_call: TRBV7-9; cdr3_aa: CASTNRGEPQETQYF; cdr3_nt: TGTGCCAGCACCAACAGGGGGGAACCCCAAGAGACCCAGTACTTC